Presented here are 18 T cell receptor beta chains from one specimen sequenced in a study of human T cells and chemical hapten exposure. TCRdb independently ran MiXCR on the RACE reads; one entry per CDR3 protein. Among about 98,000 distinct CDR3 sequences, about 10% were seen once, and the ten largest hold approximately 3.1%. As for time point: pre-sensitization, week 0. Sample treatment: therapeutic diphenylcyclopropenone sensitization with weekly scalp DPC. The sample was whole blood, taken in connection with sensitization to the hapten diphenylcyclopropenone (DPC). The origin of the receptors is a woman between 55 and 75 years old with alopecia areata. Some clones in this sample may be carry-over from other donors' samples.

This clonotype was recorded many times. The genes are TRBV10-3 and TRBJ2-1, with D hard to call. The CDR3 length is 11 residues. CDR1 is ENHRY, CDR2 SYGVKD, per germline. The germline V and J ends were trimmed by 7 bases and 10 bases, with 11 bases remaining between them. This CDR3 reads CAITWLGEQFF. The CDR3 nucleotides are TGTGCCATCACATGGTTGGGGGAGCAGTTCTTC.

Remarks on this clonotype: An end of the junction differs from the germline gene, which may be a read error. V is TRBV7-7 and J is TRBJ2-7; TRBD2 aligns across 7 bases. Germline V gene sequence: CDR1 SSHAT, CDR2 FNYEAQ (reference sequence). The CDR3 has 15 amino acids. The CDR3 nucleotides are TGTGCTAGCAGCTTAGCGGGCGGGCCCTCCTACGAGCAGTACTTC. Its protein product is CASSLAGGPSYEQYF.

This clonotype showed up many times. The rearrangement joins TRBV3-1 to TRBJ2-1, with 9 bases matching TRBD2. The CDR3 is 17 amino acids. CDR1 and CDR2 from the germline V gene are LGHDT and YNNKEL (reference sequence). Unmatched junction bases numbered 18, after V lost 2 bases and J lost 13 bases. CDR3 region: CASSQHRASGTSTRQFF. CDR3 DNA: TGTGCCAGCAGCCAACACAGGGCTAGCGGGACATCCACCCGCCAGTTCTTC.

This clonotype occurred a few times. The CDR3 protein is CASSLDGHMNTEAFF. CDR3 nucleotide sequence: TGCGCCAGCAGCTTGGACGGACATATGAACACTGAAGCTTTCTTT. The rearrangement links TRBV5-1 to TRBJ1-1, with D perhaps TRBD1 (5 bases). V was pared by 0 bases and J by 0 bases, with 9 bases between. This CDR3 is built from 15 residues. Germline loops: CDR1 SGHRS, CDR2 YFSETQ.

The V call is TRBV5-3, the J call TRBJ1-5; 7 bases are a match to TRBD1. Being an ORF, TRBV5-3 has a function that is uncertain. V lost 1 base, J lost 5 bases, and 3 bases stayed unmatched. The CDR3 contains 14 residues. The CDR3 region is CARSLFGTDQPQHF. For the CDR3, the DNA is TGTGCCAGAAGCTTGTTCGGGACAGATCAGCCCCAGCATTTT.

The chain is built from TRBV6-6 and TRBJ2-7, with 8 bases aligning to TRBD1. Germline V gene lookup returns CDR1 MNHNY and CDR2 SVGAGI (reference sequence). This CDR3 is built from 15 residues. V shed 1 base and J 4 bases; nucleotides not matched to a gene: 6. CDR3 protein: CASSYLGQEFYEQYF. In DNA form, the CDR3 reads TGTGCCAGCAGTTACTTGGGACAGGAGTTTTACGAGCAGTACTTC.

In this sample, this clonotype turned up a few times. The CDR3: CASSFQDTPLDGYTF. CDR3 DNA sequence: TGTGCCAGCAGCTTTCAGGACACCCCCTTGGATGGCTACACCTTC. This chain connects TRBV7-9 to TRBJ1-2; TRBD1 is a possible D gene (5 bases). This CDR3 is built from 15 residues. Trimming shortened V by 3 bases and J by 6 bases, and 17 bases separated the two germline ends. The germline V gene has CDR1 SEHNR and CDR2 FQNEAQ (reference sequence).

The V call is TRBV3-1, the J call TRBJ1-4; possible D gene TRBD1, 5 bases. In germline, CDR1 is LGHDT, CDR2 YNNKEL (reference sequence). The CDR3 runs to 14 residues. The V and J ends lost 3 bases and 0 bases respectively, with 5 bases between them. CDR3 DNA sequence: TGTGCCAGCAGCCAGACAGCAACTAATGAAAAACTGTTTTTT. As protein: CASSQTATNEKLFF.

J is TRBJ2-7 and V is TRBV19; D is possibly TRBD1 (5 bases). This CDR3 is built from 15 residues. The V gene's germline CDR1 is LNHDA and CDR2 SQIVND (reference sequence). V gave up 3 bases and J gave up 4 bases, with 16 bases separating them. The CDR3 DNA is TGTGCCAGTAGTATGGGGCAGGGCATTCAGTACGAGCAGTACTTC. This sequence encodes CASSMGQGIQYEQYF.

This clonotype was seen repeatedly, ten times or more. The CDR3 reads CASSNRGIGANVLTF. Written as DNA, the CDR3 is TGTGCCAGTAGTAACCGGGGTATAGGGGCCAACGTCCTGACTTTC. The rearrangement joins TRBV19 to TRBJ2-6; D may be TRBD2 (5 bases). This CDR3 spans 15 amino acids. The V and J ends lost 4 bases and 4 bases respectively, with 11 bases between them. Germline values: CDR1 LNHDA, CDR2 SQIVND (reference sequence).

This clonotype has a count of ten or more. The chain is built from TRBV9 and TRBJ1-1, with D unresolved. Trimming removed 0 bases from V and 1 base from J, with 7 bases in between. CDR3 size: 14 residues. CDR1 SGDLS and CDR2 YYNGEE come from the germline V gene. The CDR3 region is CASSVVGQNTEAFF. The CDR3 coding sequence is TGTGCCAGCAGCGTAGTAGGGCAGAACACTGAAGCTTTCTTT.

This rearrangement joins TRBV4-1 to TRBJ1-1; no firm D call. The germline CDR1 and CDR2 sequences are MGHRA and YSYEKL. Trimming removed 5 bases at V and 1 base at J, with 17 bases between. The CDR3 is 16 residues long. The CDR3 DNA follows: TGCGCCAGCAGCTCCCTTGGAGAAGGGCGGAACACTGAAGCTTTCTTT. Its protein is CASSSLGEGRNTEAFF.

This clonotype was seen at least ten times. V gene TRBV21-1 combines with J gene TRBJ1-2; TRBD1, as called in the table, went unchecked against the DNA. TRBV21-1 is a recognized pseudogene. The CDR3 spans 16 residues. The CDR3 DNA reads TGTGCCCGCCAGCAGGGGTCAGGGGGCACTAACTATGGCTACACCTTC. It translates to CARQQGSGGTNYGYTF.

This clonotype has a count of ten or more. V and J are TRBV19 and TRBJ1-5; 7 bases agree with TRBD1. Per the germline V gene, CDR1 is LNHDA and CDR2 is SQIVND (reference sequence). This CDR3 is 15 amino acids long. J was trimmed by 2 bases and V by 10 bases; bases with no gene match: 11. The CDR3 nucleotides are TGTGCCACTACGGGACAGCCGGGAGGCAATCAGCCCCAGCATTTT. It translates to CATTGQPGGNQPQHF.

This clonotype was seen a few times. The CDR3 sequence: CASSQQGARQPQHF. CDR3 sequence (DNA): TGTGCCAGCAGTCAACAGGGGGCGAGGCAGCCCCAGCATTTT. The genes are TRBV6-6 and TRBJ1-5, with TRBD1 matching 9 bases. This CDR3 region has 14 residues. The germline CDR1 and CDR2 sequences are MNHNY and SVGAGI (reference sequence). V lost 5 bases and J lost 7; bases outside the gene matches: 6.

This clonotype was detected ten times or more. V and J are TRBV12-3 or TRBV12-4 and TRBJ1-2; a possible D gene is TRBD1 (5 bases). CDR3 size: 12 residues. The V end lost 6 bases, the J end lost 7 bases, and 12 bases lay between the germline ends. The CDR3 reads CASSSGFGGYTF. CDR3 in DNA: TGTGCCAGCAGCTCAGGGTTCGGTGGCTACACCTTC.

At least ten counts were recorded for this clonotype. The chain is built from TRBV29-1 and TRBJ2-1, with 10 nucleotides matching TRBD2. The length of the CDR3 is 14 residues. V shed 5 bases and J 4 bases; nucleotides not matched to a gene: 5. Germline V lookup: CDR1 SQVTM, CDR2 ANQGSEA. The CDR3 reads CSVHSGGHYNEQFF. The DNA for the CDR3 is TGCAGCGTTCATAGCGGGGGGCATTACAATGAGCAGTTCTTC.

The CDR3 DNA sequence: TGTGCCAGCAGCCAAGGGGACGGGAATCAGCCCCAGCATTTT. It translates to CASSQGDGNQPQHF. The chain employs TRBV3-1 and TRBJ1-5, with D tentatively TRBD1 (5 bases). The CDR3 covers 14 residues. Germline V CDR1 and CDR2: LGHDT, YNNKEL (reference sequence). Between the trimmed V and J ends, which lost 1 base and 4 bases, there was a span of 8 bases. Full variable domain (rest looked up from reference TRBV3-1 and TRBJ1-5): DTAVSQTPKYLVTQMGNDKSIKCEQNLGHDTMYWYKQDSKKFLKIMFSYNNKELIINETVPNRFSPKSPDKAHLNLHINSLELGDSAVYFCASSQGDGNQPQHFGDGTRLSIL.